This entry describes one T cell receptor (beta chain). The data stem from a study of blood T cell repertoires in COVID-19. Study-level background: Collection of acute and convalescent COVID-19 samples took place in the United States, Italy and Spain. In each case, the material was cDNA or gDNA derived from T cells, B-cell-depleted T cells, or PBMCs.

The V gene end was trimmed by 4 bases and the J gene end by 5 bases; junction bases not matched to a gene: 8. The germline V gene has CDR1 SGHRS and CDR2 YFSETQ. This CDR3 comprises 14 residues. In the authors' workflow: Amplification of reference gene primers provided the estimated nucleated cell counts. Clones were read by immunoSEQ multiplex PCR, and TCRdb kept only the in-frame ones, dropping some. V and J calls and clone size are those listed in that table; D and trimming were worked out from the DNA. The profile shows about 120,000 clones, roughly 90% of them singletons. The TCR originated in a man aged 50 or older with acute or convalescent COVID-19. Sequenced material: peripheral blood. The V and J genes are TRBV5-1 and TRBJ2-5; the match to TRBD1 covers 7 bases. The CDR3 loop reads CASSARQGGETQYF. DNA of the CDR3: TGCGCCAGCAGCGCTAGACAGGGTGGGGAGACCCAGTACTTC.